The clone carrying this T cell receptor beta chain was detected a few times. No antigen is known for it. Time point here: blood at routine non-recurrence follow-up after resection. Whole RNA came from tumor, nontumor lung or frozen PBMC and was sequenced without being sorted. The source of the sample is a study of spatial heterogeneity in lung cancer. Across the study: Consistent detection of more beta-chain than alpha-chain sequences was observed. The study, taken as a whole, reports: Relative to follow-up, resection was when ubiquitous expanded tumor TCRs appeared more in blood.

Every cDNA TCR molecule received its own unique molecular identifier. TCRdb fed the 5' RACE reads into MiXCR, producing one record per CDR3 protein. Of some 12,000 distinct CDR3 sequences in the sample, about 9.5% were seen once. CDR3 length equals 18 residues. After removal of 4 bases from V and 4 bases from J, the junction contained 11 bases not matched to a gene. The receptor was isolated from a female donor with early-stage non-small cell lung cancer. The J gene is TRBJ2-1, the V gene TRBV23-1; TRBD2 aligns across 12 bases. TRBV23-1 is annotated as an ORF whose role is uncertain. Here the sequenced sample was PBMCs, taken at follow-up. CDR3 sequence: CASSLGLAGRKRYNEQFF. CDR3 coding DNA: TGCGCCAGCAGTCTCGGACTAGCGGGAAGAAAGCGATACAATGAGCAGTTCTTC.